The entry below gives a single T cell receptor (beta chain) sequence along with its context. As yet, its antigen is unknown. Sorted subsets were amplified in replicate PCRs using about 210 ng DNA, roughly 30,000 T cell genomes. Some clones are missing from TCRdb's copy, which holds only in-frame ones; the method was immunoSEQ multiplex PCR. Of just over 2,000,000 clones in the sample, approximately 94% were seen once. The record originates from a study of shared clonotypes between healthy human individuals. Overall study context: CD8 memory received one plate per donor, CD8 naive two, CD4 memory three and CD4 naive three.

The CDR3 length is 16 residues. J lost 8 bases, V lost 6 bases, and 12 bases had no gene match. CDR1 MNHEY and CDR2 SMNVEV come from the germline V gene (reference sequence). CD8 cells regarded as naive lacked CD45RO, were positively chosen for CCR7, and omitted terminally differentiated effector memory CD45RA+ cells. Whole-study results and caveats: Expectations were that clonotype sharing among donors would be affected by sequencing depth.

What was sequenced was naive CD8+ T cells sorted from blood. This clonotype was sampled from a man aged 18-30 years in good health. V usage is TRBV27 and J usage is TRBJ2-3, with TRBD2 identical over 12 bases. This chain's CDR3 is CASSSVTSGRLGTQYF. In DNA form, the CDR3 reads TGTGCCAGCAGCTCCGTCACTAGCGGGAGGCTCGGTACGCAGTATTTT.